The 12 T cell receptor beta chains reported below all come from one sample, sequenced in a study of T cells in Graves' hyperthyroidism and ophthalmopathy. Amplification targeted TCR beta CDR3 regions from RNA transcripts. The HTBI primer set served for first-round RT-PCR of the TCR CDR3. TCRdb re-called the multiplex PCR reads with MiXCR, one entry per CDR3 protein. There are a few hundred thousand distinct CDR3 sequences in the sample; roughly an eighth occur only once, and approximately 35% lies in the top ten. Source material: blood. Receptor source: a woman aged 40 to 50 with Graves' ophthalmopathy.

The rearrangement joins TRBV12-3 or TRBV12-4 to TRBJ1-2; tentative D call: TRBD1 (6 bases). Trimming pared 2 bases from V and 5 bases from J, leaving 15 bases between. The CDR3 runs 15 residues. CDR3 DNA sequence: TGTGCCAGCAGTTTACATATCGGCCAGGGGTATGGCTACACCTTC. Residues: CASSLHIGQGYGYTF.

The table lists this clonotype with many counts. The genes are TRBV9 and TRBJ2-2; D is undetermined. There are 14 residues in the CDR3. The germline V gene has CDR1 SGDLS and CDR2 YYNGEE. V shed 6 bases and J shed 0 bases, with 9 bases lying between them. For the CDR3, the DNA is TGTGCCAGCACCGGAGCCGCGAACACCGGGGAGCTGTTTTTT. It encodes CASTGAANTGELFF. Based on the CDR3 plus reference TRBV9 and TRBJ2-2, the full variable domain is DSGVTQTPKHLITATGQRVTLRCSPRSGDLSVYWYQQSLDQGLQFLIQYYNGEERAKGNILERFSAQQFPDLHSELNLSSLELGDSALYFCASTGAANTGELFFGEGSRLTVL.

This clonotype came up many times. The chain recombines TRBV19 with TRBJ1-1; D not certain. V dropped 8 bases and J dropped 3 bases, with 13 bases sitting between them. In germline, CDR1 is LNHDA, CDR2 SQIVND (reference sequence). This CDR3 has 13 amino acids. The CDR3 region has the DNA TGTGCCAGTGCGGCGTACGGGGACACTGAAGCTTTCTTT. The encoded protein is CASAAYGDTEAFF. The whole variable domain, filled in from reference TRBV19 and TRBJ1-1, reads DGGITQSPKYLFRKEGQNVTLSCEQNLNHDAMYWYRQDPGQGLRLIYYSQIVNDFQKGDIAEGYSVSREKKESFPLTVTSAQKNPTAFYLCASAAYGDTEAFFGQGTRLTVV.

This clonotype was detected ten times or more. V is TRBV20-1 and J is TRBJ1-1, with D unresolved. The CDR3 loop spans 12 amino acids. Trimming cost V 0 bases and J 8 bases, with 10 bases left between them. The germline V gene encodes CDR1 DFQATT and CDR2 SNEGSKA (reference sequence). Here the CDR3 reads CSARDEPFEAFF. The CDR3 DNA reads as TGCAGTGCTAGAGATGAGCCCTTCGAAGCTTTCTTT.

This clonotype was picked up many times. CDR3 loop: CASRPDGMNTEAFF. CDR3 in DNA: TGTGCCAGCAGACCGGACGGAATGAACACTGAAGCTTTCTTT. V is TRBV2 and J is TRBJ1-1; D is undetermined. V was clipped by 6 bases and J by 0 bases, with 11 bases between them. CDR3 length: 14 amino acids. CDR1 and CDR2 from the germline V gene are SNHLY and FYNNEI.

Ten or more counts support this clonotype. V gene TRBV28 combines with J gene TRBJ2-1, with TRBD2 as a possible D gene (6 bases). The CDR3 is 18 residues long. Trimming stripped 4 bases from V and 3 bases from J, with 22 bases between. Germline V gene data show CDR1 as MDHEN and CDR2 as SYDVKM. CDR3 DNA sequence: TGTGCCAGCAGTTCTGTTTTGGTCGGGGACGGGGGCTACAATGAGCAGTTCTTC. The encoded protein is CASSSVLVGDGGYNEQFF.

This rearrangement joins TRBV2 to TRBJ1-1; 7 positions match TRBD1. The CDR3 has 16 amino acids. V was clipped by 8 bases and J by 0 bases; unmatched bases: 12. The germline V gene has CDR1 SNHLY and CDR2 FYNNEI. CDR3 nucleotides: TGTGCCAGCCTTTTAGGACAGGAGATACTGAACACTGAAGCTTTCTTT. Translating it yields CASLLGQEILNTEAFF. Complete variable domain (other parts from reference TRBV2 and TRBJ1-1): EPEVTQTPSHQVTQMGQEVILRCVPISNHLYFYWYRQILGQKVEFLVSFYNNEISEKSEIFDDQFSVERPDGSNFTLKIRSTKLEDSAMYFCASLLGQEILNTEAFFGQGTRLTVV.

In the case of this clonotype: Germline and junction disagree at one end, which may indicate a read error. The rearrangement links TRBV5-5 to TRBJ1-2; D unclear. The CDR3 contains 13 residues. The germline V gene has CDR1 SGHKS and CDR2 YYEKEE (reference sequence). The CDR3 bases are TGTGCCAGCAGTTCCGTCGGGAACTATGGCTACTCCTTC. Its translation: CASSSVGNYGYSF.

In its sample, this clonotype was seen many times. V gene TRBV5-5 combines with J gene TRBJ1-2, with D perhaps TRBD1 (6 bases). Germline values: CDR1 SGHKS, CDR2 YYEKEE (reference sequence). The CDR3 contains 14 residues. Trimming took 0 bases from V and 5 from J, leaving 11 bases between them. The CDR3 nucleotides are TGTGCCAGCAGCTTGGCCACACAGGGATATGGCTACACCTTC. Residues: CASSLATQGYGYTF. Variable domain in full (rest from reference TRBV5-5 and TRBJ1-2): DAGVTQSPTHLIKTRGQQVTLRCSPISGHKSVSWYQQVLGQGPQFIFQYYEKEERGRGNFPDRFSARQFPNYSSELNVNALLLGDSALYLCASSLATQGYGYTFGSGTRLTVV.

Details on this clonotype: A much larger clone lies a single base off, so this may be a read error. J is TRBJ2-1 and V is TRBV7-2; TRBD1 agrees at 10 bases. The V gene's germline CDR1 is SGHTA and CDR2 FQGNSA. CDR3 length: 14 amino acids. Trimming took 4 bases from V and 6 from J; bases not matched to a gene: 3. The CDR3 here is CASSSRDRGNEQFF. In DNA form, the CDR3 reads TGTGCCAGCAGCTCCCGGGACAGGGGCAATGAGCAGTTCTTC. The complete variable domain, with remaining parts taken from reference TRBV7-2 and TRBJ2-1, reads GAGVSQSPSNKVTEKGKDVELRCDPISGHTALYWYRQSLGQGLEFLIYFQGNSAPDKSGLPSDRFSAERTGGSVSTLTIQRTQQEDSAVYLCASSSRDRGNEQFFGPGTRLTVL.

This clonotype appeared many times. The V gene is TRBV28, the J gene TRBJ2-5; weak D call: TRBD2 (6 bases). The CDR3 spans 16 residues. Germline V gene sequence: CDR1 MDHEN, CDR2 SYDVKM. The V end was cut by 8 bases, the J end by 4 bases, with 23 bases between. CDR3 sequence reads: CASLRGGKGVGETQYF. CDR3 bases: TGTGCCAGCCTCCGAGGAGGGAAAGGGGTGGGAGAGACCCAGTACTTC. The entire variable domain, with the rest obtained from reference TRBV28 and TRBJ2-5, is as follows: DVKVTQSSRYLVKRTGEKVFLECVQDMDHENMFWYRQDPGLGLRLIYFSYDVKMKEKGDIPEGYSVSREKKERFSLILESASTNQTSMYLCASLRGGKGVGETQYFGPGTRLLVL.

There are many counts of this clonotype. The gene calls are TRBV12-3 or TRBV12-4 and TRBJ1-3; no clear D. The germline V and J ends were trimmed by 3 bases and 3 bases, with 9 bases remaining between them. The CDR3 spans 14 residues. CDR3 bases: TGTGCCAGCAGTTTGGTGGGTGTTGGAAACACCATATATTTT. This gives the protein CASSLVGVGNTIYF.